These 16 T cell receptor beta chains were sequenced from one sample in a study of cytomegalovirus exposure and HLA in healthy donors. 60 Vbeta and 13 Jbeta primers were used in PCR. Here immunoSEQ multiplex PCR was the method, and the copy in TCRdb shows in-frame clones only, minus some. The sample lists fewer than 180,000 clones, approximately 79% occurring once. Material for sequencing was PBMCs. These receptors came from a man aged 45-65 years in good health and CMV-seropositive.

This chain joins TRBV6-4 and TRBJ2-1; 8 bases map to TRBD2. CDR3 size: 18 residues. CDR1 and CDR2 from the germline V gene are MRHNA and SNTAGT. V lost 0 bases, J lost 5 bases, and 12 bases stayed unmatched. The CDR3 loop is CASSDSGKASGLNNEQFF. CDR3 DNA: TGTGCCAGCAGTGACTCAGGAAAGGCTAGCGGGCTTAACAATGAGCAGTTCTTC.

The chain has TRBV9 and TRBJ2-7, with 10 positions matching TRBD2. The trim removed 1 base at V and 4 bases at J, leaving 5 bases unmatched. Germline CDR1 is SGDLS and CDR2 is YYNGEE. This CDR3 has 15 amino acids. The CDR3 DNA reads as TGTGCCAGCAGCGTAAGTCCAGCGGGAGGGTACGAGCAGTACTTC. This gives the protein CASSVSPAGGYEQYF.

This chain uses TRBV13 with TRBJ2-3; no clear D gene. Germline V lookup: CDR1 PRHDT, CDR2 FYEKMQ (reference sequence). This CDR3 has 14 residues. The ends were cut back, 5 bases at V and 4 bases at J, with 13 bases in the middle. The DNA for the CDR3 is TGTGCCAGCAGCCCCACGCGGTCTTCAGATACGCAGTATTTT. Translating it yields CASSPTRSSDTQYF.

This clone turned up a few times. The chain employs TRBV28 and TRBJ2-1; TRBD2 aligns across 8 bases. Germline CDR1 reads MDHEN; CDR2 reads SYDVKM. This CDR3 has 15 residues. With 6 bases clipped from V and 3 bases from J, the junction kept 7 bases outside the gene matches. CDR3 nucleotide sequence: TGTGCCAGCAGCCCCGCCGGGACTAGCTACAATGAGCAGTTCTTC. This translates into CASSPAGTSYNEQFF.

The chain recombines TRBV6-6 with TRBJ2-2, with 7 bases aligning to TRBD1. Germline V CDR1 and CDR2: MNHNY, SVGAGI (reference sequence). This CDR3 has 16 amino acids. Unmatched junction bases numbered 11, after V lost 4 bases and J lost 6 bases. CDR3 DNA sequence: TGTGCCAGCAGTTCCTTCGACAGGGAACAAGCCGGGGAGCTGTTTTTT. As protein: CASSSFDREQAGELFF.

The table lists this clone with a few counts. J is TRBJ2-5 and V is TRBV7-9; TRBD2 is a possible D gene (6 bases). Germline V gives CDR1 SEHNR, CDR2 FQNEAQ (reference sequence). The CDR3 sequence is 14 residues long. Deletions cut 3 bases from V and 1 base from J, with 9 bases between. CDR3 bases: TGTGCCAGCAGCTTCGGCGGGGCCCAAGAGACCCAGTACTTC. It encodes CASSFGGAQETQYF.

This chain links TRBV25-1 with TRBJ2-1; 7 bases align to TRBD1. The germline gives CDR1 MGHDK, CDR2 SYGVNS. The CDR3 is 16 amino acids. V was pared by 2 bases and J by 0 bases, with 4 bases of the junction left unmatched. The CDR3 DNA is TGTGCCAGCAGTGAACCCCCAGGGGGCTCCTACAATGAGCAGTTCTTC. It codes for CASSEPPGGSYNEQFF.

The V gene is TRBV10-3, the J gene TRBJ2-3; 7 bases line up with TRBD1. V was pared by 0 bases and J by 7 bases, with 4 bases of the junction left unmatched. Germline V gene data show CDR1 as ENHRY and CDR2 as SYGVKD. There are 14 residues in the CDR3. The CDR3 region is CAISESTGRNTQYF. The CDR3 nucleotides are TGTGCCATCAGTGAGTCGACAGGGCGAAATACGCAGTATTTT.

The chain links TRBV4-2 to TRBJ2-1; 12 bases map to TRBD1. Looked up from germline, CDR1 is LGHNA and CDR2 is YNFKEQ. With V trimmed by 1 base and J by 4 bases, 5 bases remained unmatched. The CDR3 extends over 17 amino acids. Written as DNA, the CDR3 is TGTGCCAGCAGCCAAGCGGGACAGGGGGCAGGGTACAATGAGCAGTTCTTC. Translating it yields CASSQAGQGAGYNEQFF.

The CDR3 protein is CASSYRGLSQAFF. Here the CDR3 DNA reads TGTGCCAGCAGTTACAGGGGCCTTTCCCAAGCTTTCTTT. V is TRBV6-5 and J is TRBJ1-1; a possible D gene is TRBD1 (5 bases). The CDR3 is made up of 13 amino acids. Germline loops: CDR1 MNHEY, CDR2 SVGAGI. V lost 2 bases and J 9 bases, leaving 13 bases between the germline ends.

This clone has only a few counts. The CDR3 DNA follows: TGTGCCAGCAGCTCCATGGTAGGGGGTGGAAACACCATATATTTT. It codes for CASSSMVGGGNTIYF. The chain joins TRBV11-2 to TRBJ1-3; tentative D call: TRBD1 (6 bases). The germline V and J ends were trimmed by 4 bases and 3 bases, with 13 bases remaining between them. The CDR3 runs to 15 residues. The germline gives CDR1 SGHAT, CDR2 FQNNGV. Supplemented by reference TRBV11-2 and TRBJ1-3, the full variable domain reads EAGVAQSPRYKIIEKRQSVAFWCNPISGHATLYWYQQILGQGPKLLIQFQNNGVVDDSQLPKDRFSAERLKGVDSTLKIQPAKLEDSAVYLCASSSMVGGGNTIYFGEGSWLTVV.

This clone occurred a few times. The chain carries TRBV30 and TRBJ1-1; the D gene is possibly TRBD1 (5 bases). Trimming removed 3 bases at V and 1 base at J, with 9 bases between. The CDR3 covers 13 residues. The germline CDR1 and CDR2 sequences are GTSNPN and SVGIG (reference sequence). CDR3 nucleotides: TGTGCCTGGAGGGGGGGGTGGAACACTGAAGCTTTCTTT. This encodes CAWRGGWNTEAFF.

This clone was recorded once. The chain uses TRBV19 and TRBJ2-7; TRBD1 might be the D (5 bases). The CDR3 runs 16 residues. Germline V CDR1 and CDR2: LNHDA, SQIVND (reference sequence). With 6 bases removed from V and 1 base from J, the gap between germline ends came to 19 bases. CDR3 in DNA: TGTGCCAGTAGCGAATTTCCGACAGTCCAGTCCTACGAGCAGTACTTC. It specifies CASSEFPTVQSYEQYF.

This clone was recorded a few times. The rearrangement joins TRBV13 to TRBJ2-3; TRBD1 might be the D (8 bases). Germline V lookup: CDR1 PRHDT, CDR2 FYEKMQ (reference sequence). Trimming cost V 4 bases and J 3 bases, with 17 bases left between them. This CDR3 has 16 amino acids. CDR3 amino acids: CASSSRQGRGTDTQYF. The DNA for the CDR3 is TGTGCCAGCAGCTCCCGACAGGGGAGGGGAACAGATACGCAGTATTTT.

The V call is TRBV5-4, the J call TRBJ2-2; D possibly corresponds to TRBD1 (5 bases). The CDR3 covers 14 residues. The germline V and J ends were trimmed by 0 bases and 7 bases, with 10 bases remaining between them. Germline CDR1 and CDR2: SGHNT and YYREEE (reference sequence). The CDR3: CASSLGAGIGELFF. The CDR3, as DNA: TGTGCCAGCAGCTTGGGTGCAGGGATCGGGGAGCTGTTTTTT.

For this clone: At one end, the junction sequence differs from germline, possibly due to a read error. The chain carries TRBV7-9 and TRBJ2-5; 8 nucleotides agree with TRBD1. The V gene's germline CDR1 is SEHNR and CDR2 FQNEAQ (reference sequence). CDR3 size: 15 residues. The CDR3 DNA sequence: TGTTCCAGCAGCCTAGCAGGGGGCTTGGAAGAGACCCAGTACTTC. Amino acid sequence: CSSSLAGGLEETQYF.